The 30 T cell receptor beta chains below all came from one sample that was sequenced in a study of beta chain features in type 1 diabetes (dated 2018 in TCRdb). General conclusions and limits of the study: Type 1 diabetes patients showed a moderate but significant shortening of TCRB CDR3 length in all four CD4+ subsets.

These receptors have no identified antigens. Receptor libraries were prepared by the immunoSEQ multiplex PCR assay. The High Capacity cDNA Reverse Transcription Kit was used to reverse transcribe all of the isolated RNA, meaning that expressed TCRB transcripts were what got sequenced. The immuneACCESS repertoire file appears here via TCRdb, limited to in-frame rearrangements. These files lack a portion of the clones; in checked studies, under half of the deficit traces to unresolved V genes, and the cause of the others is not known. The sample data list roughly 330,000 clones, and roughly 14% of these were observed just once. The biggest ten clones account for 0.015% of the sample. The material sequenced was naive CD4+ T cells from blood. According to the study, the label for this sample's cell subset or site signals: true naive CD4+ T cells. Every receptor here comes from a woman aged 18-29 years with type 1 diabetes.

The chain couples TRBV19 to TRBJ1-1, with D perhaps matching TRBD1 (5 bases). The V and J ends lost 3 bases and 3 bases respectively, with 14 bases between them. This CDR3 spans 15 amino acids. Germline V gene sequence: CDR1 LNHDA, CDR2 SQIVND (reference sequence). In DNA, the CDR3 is TGTGCCAGTAGTATCCCAGGGAATCCGTACACTGAAGCTTTCTTT. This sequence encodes CASSIPGNPYTEAFF.

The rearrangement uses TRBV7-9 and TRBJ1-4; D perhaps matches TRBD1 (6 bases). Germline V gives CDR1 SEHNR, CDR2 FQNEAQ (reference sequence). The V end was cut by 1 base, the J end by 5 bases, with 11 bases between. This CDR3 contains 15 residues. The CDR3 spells CASSLDTGKNEKLFF. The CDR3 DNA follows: TGTGCCAGCAGCTTAGATACAGGGAAGAATGAAAAACTGTTTTTT.

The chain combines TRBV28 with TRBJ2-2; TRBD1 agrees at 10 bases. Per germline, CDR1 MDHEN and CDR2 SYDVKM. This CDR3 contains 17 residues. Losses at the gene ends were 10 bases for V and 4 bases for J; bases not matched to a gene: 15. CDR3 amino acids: CATAGTGASPRTGELFF. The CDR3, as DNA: TGTGCCACCGCAGGGACAGGGGCCTCCCCCCGCACCGGGGAGCTGTTTTTT.

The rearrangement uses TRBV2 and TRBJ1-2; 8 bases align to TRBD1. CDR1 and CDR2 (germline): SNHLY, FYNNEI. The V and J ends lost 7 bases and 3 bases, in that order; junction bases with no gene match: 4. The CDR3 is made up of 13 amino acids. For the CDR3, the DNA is TGTGCCAGCATTCAGACAGGGGACTATGGCTACACCTTC. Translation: CASIQTGDYGYTF.

CDR3 DNA: TGTGCCAGCAGCTTGGGGCGCTCTGGGGCCAACGTCCTGACTTTC. This encodes CASSLGRSGANVLTF. V and J are TRBV13 and TRBJ2-6; D might be TRBD1 (5 bases). The germline V gene has CDR1 PRHDT and CDR2 FYEKMQ (reference sequence). V dropped 3 bases and J dropped 0 bases, with 6 bases sitting between them. The CDR3 is made up of 15 amino acids.

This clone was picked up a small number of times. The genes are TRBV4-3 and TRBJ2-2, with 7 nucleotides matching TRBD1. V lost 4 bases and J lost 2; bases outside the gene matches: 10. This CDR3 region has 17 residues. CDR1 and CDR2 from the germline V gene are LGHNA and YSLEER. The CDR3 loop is CASSPGLKGGNTGELFF. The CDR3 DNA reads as TGCGCCAGCAGCCCTGGGCTCAAAGGGGGCAACACCGGGGAGCTGTTTTTT.

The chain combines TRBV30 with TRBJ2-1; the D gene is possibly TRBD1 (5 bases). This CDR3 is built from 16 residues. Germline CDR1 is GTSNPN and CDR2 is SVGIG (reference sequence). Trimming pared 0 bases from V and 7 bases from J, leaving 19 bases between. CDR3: CAWSVSRTSLRNEQFF. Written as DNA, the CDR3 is TGTGCCTGGAGTGTAAGTAGGACATCTCTTAGGAATGAGCAGTTCTTC.

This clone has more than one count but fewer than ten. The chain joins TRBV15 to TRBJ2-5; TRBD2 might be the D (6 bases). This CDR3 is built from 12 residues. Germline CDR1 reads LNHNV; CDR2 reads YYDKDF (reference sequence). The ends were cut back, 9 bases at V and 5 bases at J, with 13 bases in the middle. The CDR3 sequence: CATASSGETQYF. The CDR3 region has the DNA TGTGCCACGGCTAGTAGCGGCGAGACCCAGTACTTC.

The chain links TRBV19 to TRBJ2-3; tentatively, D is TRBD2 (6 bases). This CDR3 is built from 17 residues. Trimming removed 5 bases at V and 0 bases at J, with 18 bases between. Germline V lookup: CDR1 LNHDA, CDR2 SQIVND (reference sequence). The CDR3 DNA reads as TGTGCCAGTAGTGCTCTCGAACTAGCAGCCAGCACAGATACGCAGTATTTT. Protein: CASSALELAASTDTQYF. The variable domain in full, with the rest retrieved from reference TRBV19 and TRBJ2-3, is DGGITQSPKYLFRKEGQNVTLSCEQNLNHDAMYWYRQDPGQGLRLIYYSQIVNDFQKGDIAEGYSVSREKKESFPLTVTSAQKNPTAFYLCASSALELAASTDTQYFGPGTRLTVL.

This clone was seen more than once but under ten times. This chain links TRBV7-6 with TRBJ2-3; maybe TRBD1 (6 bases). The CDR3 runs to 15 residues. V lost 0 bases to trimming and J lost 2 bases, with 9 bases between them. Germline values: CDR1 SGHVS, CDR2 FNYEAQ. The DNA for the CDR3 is TGTGCCAGCAGCTTAGCCCCAGGGGCCACAGATACGCAGTATTTT. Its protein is CASSLAPGATDTQYF.

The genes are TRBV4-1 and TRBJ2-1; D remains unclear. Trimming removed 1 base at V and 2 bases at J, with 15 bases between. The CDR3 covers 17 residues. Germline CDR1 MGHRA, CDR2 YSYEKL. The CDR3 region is CASSQVWSSLAYNEQFF. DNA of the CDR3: TGCGCCAGCAGCCAAGTTTGGAGTAGCCTAGCCTACAATGAGCAGTTCTTC.

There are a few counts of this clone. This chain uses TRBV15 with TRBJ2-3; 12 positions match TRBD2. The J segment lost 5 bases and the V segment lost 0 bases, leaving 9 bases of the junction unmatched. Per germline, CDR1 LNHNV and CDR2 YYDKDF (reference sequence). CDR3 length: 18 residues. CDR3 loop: CATSRDSGTSGWRDTQYF. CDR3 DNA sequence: TGTGCCACCAGCAGAGATTCCGGGACTAGCGGGTGGAGAGATACGCAGTATTTT.

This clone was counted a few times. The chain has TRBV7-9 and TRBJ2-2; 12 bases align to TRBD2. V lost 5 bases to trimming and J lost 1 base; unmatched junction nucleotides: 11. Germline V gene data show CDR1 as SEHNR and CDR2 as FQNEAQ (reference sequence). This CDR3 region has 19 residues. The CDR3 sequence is CASSQRLAGDNKNTGELFF. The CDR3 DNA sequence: TGTGCCAGCAGCCAAAGACTAGCGGGAGACAACAAGAACACCGGGGAGCTGTTTTTT. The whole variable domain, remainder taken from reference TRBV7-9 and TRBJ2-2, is DTGVSQNPRHKITKRGQNVTFRCDPISEHNRLYWYRQTLGQGPEFLTYFQNEAQLEKSRLLSDRFSAERPKGSFSTLEIQRTEQGDSAMYLCASSQRLAGDNKNTGELFFGEGSRLTVL.

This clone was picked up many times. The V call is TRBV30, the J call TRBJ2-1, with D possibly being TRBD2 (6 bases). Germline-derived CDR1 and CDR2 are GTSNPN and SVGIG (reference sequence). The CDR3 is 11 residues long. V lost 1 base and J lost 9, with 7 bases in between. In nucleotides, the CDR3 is TGTGCCTGGAGTGCGACTAGTGAGCAGTTCTTC. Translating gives CAWSATSEQFF.

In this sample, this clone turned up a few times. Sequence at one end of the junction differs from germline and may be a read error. The CDR3 reads CASSPRAGQEHSPF. For the CDR3, the DNA is TGTGCCAGCTCACCAAGGGCCGGACAGGAGCACTCGCCTTTT. This rearrangement joins TRBV18 to TRBJ1-1, with TRBD1 matching over 7 bases. CDR1 is KGHSH, CDR2 LQKENI, per germline. The CDR3 covers 14 residues.

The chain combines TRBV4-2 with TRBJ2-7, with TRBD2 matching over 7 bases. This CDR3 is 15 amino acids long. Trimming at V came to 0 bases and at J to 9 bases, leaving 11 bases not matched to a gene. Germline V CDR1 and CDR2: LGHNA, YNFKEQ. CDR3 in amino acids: CASSQEREAFRVQYF. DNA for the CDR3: TGTGCCAGCAGCCAAGAACGGGAGGCCTTTAGGGTGCAGTACTTC.

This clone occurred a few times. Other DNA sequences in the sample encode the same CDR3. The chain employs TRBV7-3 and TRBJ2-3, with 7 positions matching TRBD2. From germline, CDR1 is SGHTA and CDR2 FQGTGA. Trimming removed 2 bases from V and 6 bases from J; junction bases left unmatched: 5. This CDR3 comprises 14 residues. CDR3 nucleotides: TGTGCCAGCAGCTTATCGGGAGGTCGGGATACGCAGTATTTT. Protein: CASSLSGGRDTQYF. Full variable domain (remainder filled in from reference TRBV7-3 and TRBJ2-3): GAGVSQTPSNKVTEKGKYVELRCDPISGHTALYWYRQSLGQGPEFLIYFQGTGAADDSGLPNDRFFAVRPEGSVSTLKIQRTERGDSAVYLCASSLSGGRDTQYFGPGTRLTVL.

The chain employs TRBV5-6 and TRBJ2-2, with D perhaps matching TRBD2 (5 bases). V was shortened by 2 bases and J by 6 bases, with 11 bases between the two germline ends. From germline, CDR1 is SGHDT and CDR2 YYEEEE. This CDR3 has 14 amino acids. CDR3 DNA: TGTGCCAGCAGCTTTACTCAGCGGTCCGGGGAGCTGTTTTTT. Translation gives CASSFTQRSGELFF.

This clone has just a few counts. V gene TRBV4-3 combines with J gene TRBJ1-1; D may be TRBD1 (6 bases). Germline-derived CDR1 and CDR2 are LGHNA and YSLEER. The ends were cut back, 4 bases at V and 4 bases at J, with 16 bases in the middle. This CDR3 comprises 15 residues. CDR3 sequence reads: CASSPEGGRGTEAFF. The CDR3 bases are TGCGCCAGCAGCCCAGAGGGGGGGCGAGGCACTGAAGCTTTCTTT.

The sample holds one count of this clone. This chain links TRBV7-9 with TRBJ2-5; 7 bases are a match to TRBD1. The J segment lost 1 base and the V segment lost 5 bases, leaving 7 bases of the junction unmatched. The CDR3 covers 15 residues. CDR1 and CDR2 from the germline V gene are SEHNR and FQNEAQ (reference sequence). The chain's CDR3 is CASSAGTAVQETQYF. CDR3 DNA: TGTGCCAGCAGCGCAGGGACAGCCGTCCAAGAGACCCAGTACTTC.

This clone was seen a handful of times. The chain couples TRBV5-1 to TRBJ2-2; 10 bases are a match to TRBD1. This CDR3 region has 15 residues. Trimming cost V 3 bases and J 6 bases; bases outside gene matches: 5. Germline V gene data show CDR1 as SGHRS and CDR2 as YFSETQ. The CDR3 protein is CASSWTGGTAGELFF. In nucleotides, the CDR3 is TGCGCCAGCAGCTGGACAGGGGGAACGGCCGGGGAGCTGTTTTTT.

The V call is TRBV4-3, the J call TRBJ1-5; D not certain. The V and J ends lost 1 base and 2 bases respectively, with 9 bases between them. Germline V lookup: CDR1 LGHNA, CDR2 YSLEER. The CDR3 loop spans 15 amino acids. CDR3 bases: TGCGCCAGCAGCCAAGTTTTCGGGGGCAATCAGCCCCAGCATTTT. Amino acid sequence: CASSQVFGGNQPQHF.

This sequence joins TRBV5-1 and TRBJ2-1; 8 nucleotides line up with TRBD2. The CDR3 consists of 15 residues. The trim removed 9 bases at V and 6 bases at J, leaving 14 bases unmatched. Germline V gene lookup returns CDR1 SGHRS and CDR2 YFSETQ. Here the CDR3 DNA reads TGCGCCACCGGGAGGGGTAACTGGGCTATCAATGAGCAGTTCTTC. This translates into CATGRGNWAINEQFF.

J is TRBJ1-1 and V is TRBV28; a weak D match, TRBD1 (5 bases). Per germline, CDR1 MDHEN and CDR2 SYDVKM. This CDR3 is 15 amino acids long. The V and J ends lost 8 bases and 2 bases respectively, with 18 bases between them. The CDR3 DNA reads TGTGCCAGCGGCGGACGCGGGGGAAGAAACACTGAAGCTTTCTTT. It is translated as CASGGRGGRNTEAFF. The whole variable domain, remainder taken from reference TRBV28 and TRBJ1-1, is DVKVTQSSRYLVKRTGEKVFLECVQDMDHENMFWYRQDPGLGLRLIYFSYDVKMKEKGDIPEGYSVSREKKERFSLILESASTNQTSMYLCASGGRGGRNTEAFFGQGTRLTVV.

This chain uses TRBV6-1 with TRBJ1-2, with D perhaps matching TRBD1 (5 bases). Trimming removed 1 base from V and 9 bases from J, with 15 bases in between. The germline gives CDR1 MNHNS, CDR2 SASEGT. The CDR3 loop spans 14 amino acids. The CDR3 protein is CASSEGREGGSYTF. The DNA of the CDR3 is TGTGCCAGCAGTGAAGGCAGGGAGGGAGGAAGCTACACCTTC.

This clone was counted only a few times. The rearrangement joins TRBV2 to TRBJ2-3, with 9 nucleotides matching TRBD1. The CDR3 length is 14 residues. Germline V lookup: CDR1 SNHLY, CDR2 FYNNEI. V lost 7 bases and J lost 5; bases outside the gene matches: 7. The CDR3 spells CASTGGTGLDTQYF. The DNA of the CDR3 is TGTGCCAGCACCGGTGGGACAGGGCTAGATACGCAGTATTTT.

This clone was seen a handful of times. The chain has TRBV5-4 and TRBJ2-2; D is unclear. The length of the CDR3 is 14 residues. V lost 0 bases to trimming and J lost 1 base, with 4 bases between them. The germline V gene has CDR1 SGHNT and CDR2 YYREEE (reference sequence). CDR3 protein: CASSLGGNTGELFF. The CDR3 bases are TGTGCCAGCAGCTTGGGAGGGAACACCGGGGAGCTGTTTTTT.

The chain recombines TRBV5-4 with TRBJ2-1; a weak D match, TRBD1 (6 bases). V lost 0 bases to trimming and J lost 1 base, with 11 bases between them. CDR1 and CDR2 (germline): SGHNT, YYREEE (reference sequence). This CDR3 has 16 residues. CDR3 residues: CASSLGGGRSYNEQFF. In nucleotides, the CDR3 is TGTGCCAGCAGCTTGGGAGGGGGAAGGTCCTACAATGAGCAGTTCTTC. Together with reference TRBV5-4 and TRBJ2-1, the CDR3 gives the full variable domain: ETGVTQSPTHLIKTRGQQVTLRCSSQSGHNTVSWYQQALGQGPQFIFQYYREEENGRGNFPPRFSGLQFPNYSSELNVNALELDDSALYLCASSLGGGRSYNEQFFGPGTRLTVL.

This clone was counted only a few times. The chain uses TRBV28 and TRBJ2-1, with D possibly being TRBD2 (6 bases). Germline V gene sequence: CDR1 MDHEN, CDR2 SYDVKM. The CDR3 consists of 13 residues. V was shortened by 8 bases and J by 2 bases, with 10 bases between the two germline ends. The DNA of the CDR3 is TGTGCCAGCGGGAGACTAGCCTACAATGAGCAGTTCTTC. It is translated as CASGRLAYNEQFF.

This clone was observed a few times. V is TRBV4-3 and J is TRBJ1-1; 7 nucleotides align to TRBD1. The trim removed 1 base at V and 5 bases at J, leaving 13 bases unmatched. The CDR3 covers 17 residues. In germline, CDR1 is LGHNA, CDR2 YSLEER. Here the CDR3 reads CASSQGTGVGQSTEAFF. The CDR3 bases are TGCGCCAGCAGCCAAGGGACAGGCGTAGGTCAAAGTACTGAAGCTTTCTTT.